What follows describes a single TCR beta chain. Ten or more counts support this clonotype. Its antigen specificity is not known. The input lacks base qualities; no much larger clone sits a single base away. For CDR1 and CDR2, the germline V gene lists ENHRY and SYGVKD. The cysteine opens and the phenylalanine closes a CDR3 of 14 amino acids. Just the 42-base CDR3 DNA is kept, in frame starting at base 1. V lost 6 bases and J lost 3 bases, and the count of bases not matched to a germline gene is 2. Data came from an Illumina NovaSeq 6000. TCRalpha and TCRbeta cDNA libraries were built by 5'RACE with constant-segment primers, adding sample barcodes and unique molecular identifiers. RNA was extracted from every sample with Trizol reagent. Libraries were amplified in two PCR steps, with a second sample barcode and Illumina TruSeq adapters added in the second step. Sequencing of the libraries was done on an Illumina NovaSeq, producing 2 x 150 bp paired-end reads. As for the original processing: Reads were demultiplexed and collapsed into UMI-guided consensus sequences with migec v1.2.7. Using mixcr v2.1.11, UMI consensuses were aligned to TRA and TRB V and J templates and then assembled into clonotypes. A clonotype was counted as expanded or contracted only if both edgeR and NoisET called the change significant, with noise models trained on biological replicates. edgeR calls used a false discovery rate-adjusted p below 0.01 and a log2 fold-change threshold of 1. PCA with hierarchical clustering of max-normalized trajectories of the 1000 most abundant clonotypes was used as exploratory dynamics analysis. Each responding clone was given a CD4 or CD8 phenotype based on the CD4+ and CD8+ repertoires, which had been sequenced separately. TCRdb trimmed the raw reads at Q25, called clones with MiXCR and kept productive beta chains. Identical CDR3 protein sequences are pooled into one entry, listed with their most common genes and DNA. The V and J calls shown here were made by TCRdb, not taken from the authors' results. A total of over 10,000 distinct CDR3 sequences appear in this sample, 9.5% to 15% of them only once. The top ten clones comprise roughly 50% of the sample.

PBMCs were isolated by Ficoll-Paque density gradient centrifugation. This entry is derived from a study of T-cell memory formation after mild COVID-19 (dated by TCRdb to the early 2020s). Regarding the research as a whole: TCR sequence clusters from the two donors were found to be largely donor specific. T-cell clones expanding and contracting after mild COVID-19 in a couple of donors were tracked by longitudinal TCRalpha and TCRbeta repertoire sequencing. The cohort comprised two young, previously healthy adult volunteers, one female and one male. The paper as a whole reports these results and caveats: Contracting CD4+ clones were located mainly in the CM and EM memory subsets, whereas CD8+ clones were found to be enriched in EMRA. Balanced CD4/CD8 phenotypes were observed for clones contracting from day 15 to 85, whereas a bias towards CD4+ was observed for a second wave of clones expanding from day 15 to 37. The second-wave clones that peaked on day 37 were not confirmed to be SARS-CoV-2 specific. Some responding clones were found in pre-infection memory, which suggests that pre-existing cross-reactive memory T cells took part in the SARS-CoV-2 response. Only two mild cases were covered in the study, and larger cohorts including severe cases with pre-infection samples were considered necessary.

This receptor was identified in an adult woman who had mild COVID-19 (a few samples of this study predate the infection). The sample titles of this study are shuffled in the database, so cell type and time point are left out; the donor was told from shared clones. The rearrangement joined TRBV10-3 to TRBJ2-7, with 13 junctional bases fitting TRBD2. The sequenced sample was PBMCs or a T cell subset sorted from them (not recorded which). The CDR3 corresponds to CAIRGTSGVYEQYF. The nucleotides read TGTGCCATCAGGGGGACTAGCGGGGTCTACGAGCAGTACTTC.